This TCR beta chain was recorded in a study of blood T cell repertoires in COVID-19. About the study: The United States, Italy and Spain were the sources of the acute and convalescent COVID-19 samples. The cDNA or gDNA used as material had been derived from T cells, B-cell-depleted T cells, or PBMCs.

Patients from Seattle were sampled longitudinally, starting during active infection. Measured with immunoSEQ multiplex PCR; TCRdb has only the in-frame clones, and not every one. The sample includes about 180,000 clones, roughly 77% of them seen just once. The CDR3 consists of 14 residues. Per the germline V gene, CDR1 is SQVTM and CDR2 is ANQGSEA. The V and J ends lost 7 bases and 4 bases, in that order; junction bases with no gene match: 8. This clone has just a few counts. The clonotype comes from a woman aged 80 or over with COVID-19, enrolled during active disease. The chain combines TRBV29-1 with TRBJ2-1; TRBD2 agrees at 9 bases. Sequencing was performed on peripheral blood. The CDR3 bases are TGCAGCGCTGGGGTAGCGGGAGAATACAATGAGCAGTTCTTC. As protein: CSAGVAGEYNEQFF.